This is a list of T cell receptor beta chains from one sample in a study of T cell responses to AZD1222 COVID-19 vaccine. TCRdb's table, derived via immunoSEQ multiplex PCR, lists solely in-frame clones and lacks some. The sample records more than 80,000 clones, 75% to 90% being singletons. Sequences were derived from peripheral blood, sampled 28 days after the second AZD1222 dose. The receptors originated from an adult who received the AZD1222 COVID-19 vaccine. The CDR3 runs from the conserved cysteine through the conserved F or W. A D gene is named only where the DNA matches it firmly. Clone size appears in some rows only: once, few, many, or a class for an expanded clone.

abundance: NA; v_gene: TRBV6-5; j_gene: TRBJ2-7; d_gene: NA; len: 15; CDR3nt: TGTGCCAGCAGTTACTCGGGGTTGCAGATCTACGAGCAGTACTTC; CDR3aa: CASSYSGLQIYEQYF
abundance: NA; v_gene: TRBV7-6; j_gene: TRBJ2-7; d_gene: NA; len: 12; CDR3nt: TGTGCCAGCAGCCCGAACTCCTACGAGCAGTACTTC; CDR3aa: CASSPNSYEQYF
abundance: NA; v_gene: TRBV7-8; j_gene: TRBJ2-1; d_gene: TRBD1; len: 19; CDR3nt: TGTGCCAGCAGCTTAGTAGGGCAGGGGGATTTGAGCTCCTACAATGAGCAGTTCTTC; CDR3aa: CASSLVGQGDLSSYNEQFF
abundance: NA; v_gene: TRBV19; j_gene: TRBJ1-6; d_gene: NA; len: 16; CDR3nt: TGTGCCAGTAGTATTCCAGGGGACCTGGGATACTCACCCCTCCACTTT; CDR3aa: CASSIPGDLGYSPLHF
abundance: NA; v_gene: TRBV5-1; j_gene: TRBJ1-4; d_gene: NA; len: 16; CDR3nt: TGCGCCAGCAGCGTTGGTTTGAGGGCCTCTAATGAAAAACTGTTTTTT; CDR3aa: CASSVGLRASNEKLFF
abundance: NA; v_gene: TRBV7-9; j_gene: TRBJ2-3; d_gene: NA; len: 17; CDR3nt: TGTGCCAGCAGCTTAGCGCATGGCGGACCGGCTGGAGATACGCAGTATTTT; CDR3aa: CASSLAHGGPAGDTQYF
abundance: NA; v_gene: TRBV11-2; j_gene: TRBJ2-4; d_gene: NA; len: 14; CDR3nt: TGTGCCAGCAGCCCACCAGGGTTCTCAAACATTCAGTACTTC; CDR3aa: CASSPPGFSNIQYF
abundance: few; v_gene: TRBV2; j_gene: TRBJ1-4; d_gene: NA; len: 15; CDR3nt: TGTGCCAGCAGTGTCGGGAAGGCAACTAATGAAAAACTGTTTTTT; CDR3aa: CASSVGKATNEKLFF
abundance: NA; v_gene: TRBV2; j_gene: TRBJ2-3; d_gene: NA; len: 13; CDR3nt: TGTGCCAGCCTTCCCGTCTTCCCAGATACGCAGTATTTT; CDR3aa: CASLPVFPDTQYF
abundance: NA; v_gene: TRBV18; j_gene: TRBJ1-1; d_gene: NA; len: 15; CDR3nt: TGTGCCAGCTCACCAGAGACGACGATGAACACTGAAGCTTTCTTT; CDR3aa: CASSPETTMNTEAFF
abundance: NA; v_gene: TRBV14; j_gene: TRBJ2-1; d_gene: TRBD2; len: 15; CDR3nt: TGTGCCAGCAGCCCTACTAGCGGGGGGGCCGGTGAGCAGTTCTTC; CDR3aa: CASSPTSGGAGEQFF
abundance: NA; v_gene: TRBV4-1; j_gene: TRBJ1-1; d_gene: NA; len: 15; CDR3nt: TGCGCCAGCAGCTCCAGGACAGACATTAACACTGAAGCTTTCTTT; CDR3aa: CASSSRTDINTEAFF
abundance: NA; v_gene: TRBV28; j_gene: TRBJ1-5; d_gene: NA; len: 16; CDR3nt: TGTGCCAGCAGTTCTCCGGTTGGGGGGATAGGCCAGCCCCAGCATTTT; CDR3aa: CASSSPVGGIGQPQHF
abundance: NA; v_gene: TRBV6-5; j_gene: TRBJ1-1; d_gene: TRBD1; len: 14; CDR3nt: TGTGCCAGCAGAGATACGACAGGGTTCTCTGAAGCTTTCTTT; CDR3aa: CASRDTTGFSEAFF
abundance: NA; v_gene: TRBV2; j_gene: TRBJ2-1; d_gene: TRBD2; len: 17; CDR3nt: TGTGCCAGTCTACGGGGGCCGGGACTAGCGCTTTACAATGAGCAGTTCTTC; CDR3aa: CASLRGPGLALYNEQFF
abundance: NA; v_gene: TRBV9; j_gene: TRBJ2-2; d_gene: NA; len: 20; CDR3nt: TGTGCCAGCAGCGCCTCTCCTTTCAGAGGGGTTCCCACGAACACCGGGGAGCTGTTTTTT; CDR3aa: CASSASPFRGVPTNTGELFF
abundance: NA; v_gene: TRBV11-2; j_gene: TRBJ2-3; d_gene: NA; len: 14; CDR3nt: TGTGCCAGCAGCTTAAGGATTAGCACAGATACGCAGTATTTT; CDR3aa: CASSLRISTDTQYF
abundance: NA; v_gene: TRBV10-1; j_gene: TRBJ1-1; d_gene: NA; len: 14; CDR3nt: TGCGCCAGCAGCCCCGGCGGGACAAACACTGAAGCTTTCTTT; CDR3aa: CASSPGGTNTEAFF
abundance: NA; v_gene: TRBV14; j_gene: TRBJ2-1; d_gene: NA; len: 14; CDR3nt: TGTGCCAGCAGCCCAACTTGGGGGAACAATGAGCAGTTCTTC; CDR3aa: CASSPTWGNNEQFF
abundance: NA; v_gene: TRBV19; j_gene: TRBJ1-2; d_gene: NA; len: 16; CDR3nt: TGTGCCAGTAATCCCTATCCGAGATTAGATAACTATGGCTACACCTTC; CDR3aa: CASNPYPRLDNYGYTF
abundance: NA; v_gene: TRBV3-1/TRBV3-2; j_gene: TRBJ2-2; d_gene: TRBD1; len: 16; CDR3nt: TGTGCCAGCAGCTCACTACAGGGGATGAACACCGGGGAGCTGTTTTTT; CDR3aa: CASSSLQGMNTGELFF
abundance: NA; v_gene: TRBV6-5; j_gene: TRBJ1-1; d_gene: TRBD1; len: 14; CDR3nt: TGTGCCAGCAGTACGGGACAGGGAGACACTGAAGCTTTCTTT; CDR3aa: CASSTGQGDTEAFF
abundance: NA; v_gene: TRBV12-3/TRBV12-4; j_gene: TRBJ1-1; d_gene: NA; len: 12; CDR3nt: TGTGCCAGCAGACAGTTAGAACCTGAAGCTTTCTTT; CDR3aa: CASRQLEPEAFF
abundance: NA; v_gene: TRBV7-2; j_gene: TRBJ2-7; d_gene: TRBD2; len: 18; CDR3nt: TGTGCCAGCAGCCTAGGGACTAGCGGGAGAAGGCTGGGCTACGAGCAGTACTTC; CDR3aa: CASSLGTSGRRLGYEQYF
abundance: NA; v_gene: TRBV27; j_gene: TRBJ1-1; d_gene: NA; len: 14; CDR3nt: TGTGCCAGCATTTCCTGGGGCGGGAACACTGAAGCTTTCTTT; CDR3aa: CASISWGGNTEAFF
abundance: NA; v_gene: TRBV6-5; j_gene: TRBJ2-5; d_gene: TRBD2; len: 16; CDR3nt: TGTGCCAGCAGTTACTCTCTAGCGGGGTACCAAGAGACCCAGTACTTC; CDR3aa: CASSYSLAGYQETQYF
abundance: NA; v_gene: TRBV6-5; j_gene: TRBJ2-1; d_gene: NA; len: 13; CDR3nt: TGTGCCAGCGCGGACGGGTCCTACAATGAGCAGTTCTTC; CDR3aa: CASADGSYNEQFF
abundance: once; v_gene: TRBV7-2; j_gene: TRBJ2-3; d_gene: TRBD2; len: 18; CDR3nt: TGTGCCAGCAGCTCCCGACATCGGGCTAGCGGGGCCGCAGATACGCAGTATTTT; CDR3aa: CASSSRHRASGAADTQYF
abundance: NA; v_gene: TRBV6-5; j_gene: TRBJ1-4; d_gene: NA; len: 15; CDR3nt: TGTGCCAGCAGTTGGGCCAGCGCAACTAATGAAAAACTGTTTTTT; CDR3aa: CASSWASATNEKLFF
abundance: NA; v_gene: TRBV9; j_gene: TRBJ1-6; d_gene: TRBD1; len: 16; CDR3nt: TGTGCCAGCGCCACAGGGGCTAGCTCCTATAATTCACCCCTCCACTTT; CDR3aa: CASATGASSYNSPLHF
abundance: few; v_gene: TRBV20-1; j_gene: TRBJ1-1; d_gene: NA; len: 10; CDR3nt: TGCAGTGCTAGAAGGGGTCAAGCTTTCTTT; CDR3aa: CSARRGQAFF
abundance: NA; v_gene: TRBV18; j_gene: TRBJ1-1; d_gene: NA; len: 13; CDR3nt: TGTGCCAGCTCACCAACGGGCCGCACTGAAGCTTTCTTT; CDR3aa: CASSPTGRTEAFF
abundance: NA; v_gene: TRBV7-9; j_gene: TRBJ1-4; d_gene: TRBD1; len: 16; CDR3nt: TGTGCCAGCACCATTCTGACAGGGGGCTCTAATGAAAAACTGTTTTTT; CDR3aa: CASTILTGGSNEKLFF
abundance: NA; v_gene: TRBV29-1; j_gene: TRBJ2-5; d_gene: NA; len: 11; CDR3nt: TGCAGCGTTGGAGGGGGTGAGACCCAGTACTTC; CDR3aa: CSVGGGETQYF
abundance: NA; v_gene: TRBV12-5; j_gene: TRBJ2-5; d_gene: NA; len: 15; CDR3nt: TGTGCTAGTGGTCCGGGACAAGGAATCCAAGAGACCCAGTACTTC; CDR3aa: CASGPGQGIQETQYF
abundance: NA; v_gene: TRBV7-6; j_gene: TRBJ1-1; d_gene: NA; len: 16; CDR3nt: TGTGCCAGCAGCTTAGCGAAGGGGCGGGGGAACACTGAAGCTTTCTTT; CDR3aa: CASSLAKGRGNTEAFF
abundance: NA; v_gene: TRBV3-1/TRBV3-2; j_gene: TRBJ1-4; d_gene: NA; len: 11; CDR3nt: TGTGCCAGCAGCCAAGGAGAAAAACTGTTTTTT; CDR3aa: CASSQGEKLFF
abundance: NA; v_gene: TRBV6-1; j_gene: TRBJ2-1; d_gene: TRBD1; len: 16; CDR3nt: TGTGCCAGCAGTGAAGTGGGACAGGGGGCCTACAATGAGCAGTTCTTC; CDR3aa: CASSEVGQGAYNEQFF
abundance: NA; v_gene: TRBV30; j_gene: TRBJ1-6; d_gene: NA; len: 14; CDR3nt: TGTGCCTGGAGTGTACTCGGCCATAATTCACCCCTCCACTTT; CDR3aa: CAWSVLGHNSPLHF
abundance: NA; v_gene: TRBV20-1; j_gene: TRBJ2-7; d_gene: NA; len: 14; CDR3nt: TGCAGTGCTAGTAGGCCCCTCGGGGTCTACGAGCAGTACTTC; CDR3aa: CSASRPLGVYEQYF
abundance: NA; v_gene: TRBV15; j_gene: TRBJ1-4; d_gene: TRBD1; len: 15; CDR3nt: TGTGCCACCAGCAGAGATAAGGGGGCTGGTGAAAAACTGTTTTTT; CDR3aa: CATSRDKGAGEKLFF
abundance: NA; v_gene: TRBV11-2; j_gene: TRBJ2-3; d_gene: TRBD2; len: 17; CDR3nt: TGTGCCAGCAGCTCAGGGCTGGGACTAGCGGTTAAAGATACGCAGTATTTT; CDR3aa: CASSSGLGLAVKDTQYF
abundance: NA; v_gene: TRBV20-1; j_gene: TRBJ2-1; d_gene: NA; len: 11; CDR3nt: TGCAGTGCAATAGTTATCGATGAGCAGTTCTTC; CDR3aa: CSAIVIDEQFF